This T cell receptor beta chain was recovered during a study of blood T cell repertoires in COVID-19. TCRdb's table, derived via immunoSEQ multiplex PCR, lists solely in-frame clones and lacks some. Among 400,000 or so clones listed, 87% were seen once. V was clipped by 6 bases and J by 5 bases; unmatched bases: 8. Germline CDR1 and CDR2: LNHDA and SQIVND (reference sequence). The CDR3 is 15 residues long. This sequence was found in a man aged 40-50 years in a cohort exposed to, infected with or recovered from COVID-19 (not recorded which). The sample consisted of PBMCs or T cells enriched from blood (not recorded which). The chain joins TRBV19 to TRBJ2-1; 9 bases map to TRBD1. The CDR3 protein is CASRSGTGRNNEQFF. CDR3 bases: TGTGCCAGTAGGTCCGGGACAGGGAGGAACAATGAGCAGTTCTTC.